One and the same sample provided the 26 T cell receptor beta chains below, sequenced in a study of human T cells and chemical hapten exposure. As to time point: pre-sensitization, week 0. Treatment noted: therapeutic diphenylcyclopropenone sensitization with weekly scalp DPC. TCRdb passed the RACE reads through MiXCR, listing each CDR3 protein once. Of 280,000 or so distinct CDR3 sequences in the sample, just under 8% were seen once. The sequencing here drew on whole blood, taken in connection with sensitization to the hapten diphenylcyclopropenone (DPC). These receptors all come from a man aged 18 to 30 with alopecia areata. Some clones in this sample may be carry-over from other donors' samples.

The V and J genes are TRBV20-1 and TRBJ2-3; the D is unclear. Trimming pared 3 bases from V and 6 bases from J, leaving 10 bases between. This CDR3 is 12 amino acids long. CDR1 and CDR2 from the germline V gene are DFQATT and SNEGSKA (reference sequence). The CDR3 nucleotides read TGCAGTGCTAGCCCCATTGGCGATACGCAGTATTTT. Protein sequence: CSASPIGDTQYF.

This clonotype has a handful of counts. J is TRBJ2-5 and V is TRBV5-1; D perhaps matches TRBD1 (5 bases). With 8 bases removed from V and 2 bases from J, the gap between germline ends came to 13 bases. The CDR3 runs to 13 residues. Per germline, CDR1 SGHRS and CDR2 YFSETQ. CDR3 sequence: CASALPGQETQYF. CDR3 sequence (DNA): TGCGCCAGTGCCCTACCAGGGCAAGAGACCCAGTACTTC.

In its sample, this clonotype was seen many times. The V gene is TRBV6-5, the J gene TRBJ1-1; no definite D call. The CDR3 sequence is 13 residues long. Germline V gene data show CDR1 as MNHEY and CDR2 as SVGAGI. Trimming took 0 bases from V and 1 from J, leaving 3 bases between them. This CDR3 reads CASSYSWNTEAFF. Written as DNA, the CDR3 is TGTGCCAGCAGTTACTCGTGGAACACTGAAGCTTTCTTT.

In its sample, this clonotype was seen a few times. In nucleotides, the CDR3 is TGTGCCAGCAGCTTAGGGGGCTTTCAGCCCCAGCATTTT. This gives the protein CASSLGGFQPQHF. The rearrangement links TRBV7-8 to TRBJ1-5, with D possibly being TRBD1 (5 bases). V lost 1 base and J lost 6, with 7 bases in between. Germline CDR1 and CDR2: SGHVS and FQNEAQ. CDR3 size: 13 residues.

This clonotype was detected a few times. The DNA of the CDR3 is TGTGCCAGCAGCTTAGAGGGCCGAAGGTTCTTC. Protein sequence: CASSLEGRRFF. The V call is TRBV7-6, the J call TRBJ2-1; D is unclear. Germline CDR1 reads SGHVS; CDR2 reads FNYEAQ. The CDR3 contains 11 residues. V was pared by 1 base and J by 15 bases, with 10 bases between.

V usage is TRBV18 and J usage is TRBJ1-2; D call uncertain. This CDR3 comprises 13 residues. Deletions cut 2 bases from V and 4 bases from J, with 8 bases between. Germline V CDR1 and CDR2: KGHSH, LQKENI. The CDR3 nucleotides are TGTGCCAGCTCACCAGCGGATAGCTATGGCTACACCTTC. Its protein product is CASSPADSYGYTF.

The CDR3 coding sequence is TGTGCCAGCAGCCAAGGCACGGACCCCAAGGTCTATGGCTACACCTTC. It translates to CASSQGTDPKVYGYTF. The V gene is TRBV4-2, the J gene TRBJ1-2; no reliable D call. This CDR3 is 16 amino acids long. CDR1 is LGHNA, CDR2 YNFKEQ, per germline. Deletions cut 1 base from V and 4 bases from J, with 16 bases between.

V usage is TRBV7-9 and J usage is TRBJ1-2; 7 nucleotides line up with TRBD1. The CDR3 runs 13 residues. With V trimmed by 6 bases and J by 4 bases, 5 bases remained unmatched. Germline V gene data show CDR1 as SEHNR and CDR2 as FQNEAQ (reference sequence). CDR3 sequence reads: CASSYDRAYGYTF. The CDR3 DNA is TGTGCCAGCAGTTATGACAGGGCCTATGGCTACACCTTC.

J is TRBJ1-1 and V is TRBV20-1; D not certain. The CDR3 runs 13 residues. Germline V CDR1 and CDR2: DFQATT, SNEGSKA (reference sequence). Deletions cut 0 bases from V and 1 base from J, with 6 bases between. CDR3 residues: CSARDPGNTEAFF. As DNA, the CDR3 is TGCAGTGCTAGAGATCCCGGGAACACTGAAGCTTTCTTT.

The CDR3 here is CATYLAGAIKDTQYF. CDR3 nucleotide sequence: TGTGCCACTTATTTAGCGGGGGCGATTAAAGATACGCAGTATTTT. The rearrangement joins TRBV6-1 to TRBJ2-3; 9 bases fit TRBD2. The CDR3 has 15 residues. Germline V gene sequence: CDR1 MNHNS, CDR2 SASEGT. J gave up 5 bases and V 10 bases, and 13 bases lay outside the gene matches.

This clonotype has at least ten counts. The chain employs TRBV20-1 and TRBJ1-5; D perhaps matches TRBD1 (5 bases). Trimming cost V 6 bases and J 3 bases, with 21 bases left between them. The V gene's germline CDR1 is DFQATT and CDR2 SNEGSKA (reference sequence). The CDR3 consists of 16 residues. The CDR3 nucleotides read TGCAGTGCGGTGACAGCCTCAACAACCTTCAATCAGCCCCAGCATTTT. Translation gives CSAVTASTTFNQPQHF.

The chain has TRBV4-2 and TRBJ2-2; D gene unclear. Trimming removed 3 bases from V and 6 bases from J, with 5 bases in between. The CDR3 extends over 12 amino acids. The V gene's germline CDR1 is LGHNA and CDR2 YNFKEQ. The CDR3 here is CASSHLSGELFF. The CDR3 DNA sequence: TGTGCCAGCAGCCACCTCTCCGGGGAGCTGTTTTTT.

In its sample, this clonotype was seen a few times. The chain combines TRBV27 with TRBJ2-6; a possible D gene is TRBD1 (6 bases). Trimming took off 5 bases at V and 2 bases at J, with 16 bases between the two ends. Per germline, CDR1 MNHEY and CDR2 SMNVEV (reference sequence). This CDR3 has 17 amino acids. The CDR3 sequence: CASSTLDRSTGANVLTF. The CDR3 DNA sequence: TGTGCCAGCAGTACACTGGACAGATCAACTGGGGCCAACGTCCTGACTTTC. Complete variable domain (other parts from reference TRBV27 and TRBJ2-6): EAQVTQNPRYLITVTGKKLTVTCSQNMNHEYMSWYRQDPGLGLRQIYYSMNVEVTDKGDVPEGYKVSRKEKRNFPLILESPSPNQTSLYFCASSTLDRSTGANVLTFGAGSRLTVL.

This chain uses TRBV5-1 with TRBJ2-2, with 8 bases fitting TRBD2. CDR1 and CDR2 (germline): SGHRS, YFSETQ. Trimming removed 0 bases from V and 0 bases from J; junction bases left unmatched: 4. The CDR3 has 17 amino acids. As DNA, the CDR3 is TGCGCCAGCAGCTTGGTTATAGCGGGGCCGAACACCGGGGAGCTGTTTTTT. It yields the protein CASSLVIAGPNTGELFF.

This clonotype was detected a few times. This rearrangement joins TRBV12-3 or TRBV12-4 to TRBJ2-5, with 10 bases matching TRBD1. V lost 3 bases, J lost 5 bases, and 6 bases stayed unmatched. There are 15 residues in the CDR3. CDR3 in DNA: TGTGCCAGCAGTTTGGGACAGGGGTTTGCGGAGACCCAGTACTTC. It specifies CASSLGQGFAETQYF.

The rearrangement uses TRBV6-5 and TRBJ1-1; the D is unclear. The CDR3 spans 15 residues. V lost 6 bases and J 5 bases, leaving 19 bases between the germline ends. CDR1 and CDR2 from the germline V gene are MNHEY and SVGAGI. The chain's CDR3 is CASRPGGAGTTEAFF. The CDR3 DNA is TGTGCCAGCAGACCGGGAGGTGCTGGTACTACTGAAGCTTTCTTT.

There are many counts of this clonotype. The V call is TRBV12-3 or TRBV12-4, the J call TRBJ1-1; D not resolved. This CDR3 spans 12 amino acids. The ends were cut back, 2 bases at V and 10 bases at J, with 11 bases in the middle. The CDR3 region has the DNA TGTGCCAGCAGTTTAATGAGGCAAGGAGCTTTCTTT. It is translated as CASSLMRQGAFF.

There are a few counts of this clonotype. The J gene is TRBJ2-2, the V gene TRBV6-4; perhaps TRBD1 as D (6 bases). The CDR3 has 15 residues. Germline loops: CDR1 MRHNA, CDR2 SNTAGT. Trimming took 6 bases from V and 1 from J, leaving 12 bases between them. The CDR3 DNA reads TGTGCCAGCAGCACAGGGTACGAGAACACCGGGGAGCTGTTTTTT. Translated, it gives CASSTGYENTGELFF.

This chain connects TRBV12-3 or TRBV12-4 to TRBJ2-5, with D hard to call. The CDR3 extends over 13 amino acids. Trimming left V 5 bases short and J 0 bases short, with 7 bases between. As DNA, the CDR3 is TGTGCCAGCAGTACTGACAACCAAGAGACCCAGTACTTC. The encoded protein is CASSTDNQETQYF.

This clonotype was counted many times. CDR3 loop: CAISEDRSSGANVLTF. For the CDR3, the DNA is TGTGCCATCAGTGAGGACAGGTCTTCTGGGGCCAACGTCCTGACTTTC. The chain couples TRBV10-3 to TRBJ2-6; D may be TRBD1 (6 bases). With 2 bases removed from V and 1 base from J, the gap between germline ends came to 9 bases. CDR1 is ENHRY and CDR2 is SYGVKD in the germline V gene. The CDR3 is 16 amino acids.

The chain is built from TRBV9 and TRBJ1-1, with 7 bases identical to TRBD1. From germline, CDR1 is SGDLS and CDR2 YYNGEE. The CDR3 spans 14 residues. Germline trimming cut 2 bases from V and 3 bases from J; bases unmatched to any gene: 4. CDR3 region: CASSVTGDDTEAFF. The CDR3 DNA sequence: TGTGCCAGCAGCGTTACAGGGGATGACACTGAAGCTTTCTTT.

This clonotype appeared many times. V and J are TRBV28 and TRBJ1-5; D is possibly TRBD1 (5 bases). V dropped 8 bases and J dropped 2 bases, with 10 bases sitting between them. The germline CDR1 and CDR2 sequences are MDHEN and SYDVKM. CDR3 size: 13 residues. The DNA of the CDR3 is TGTGCCAGCCGTGGGACGGGCAATCAGCCCCAGCATTTT. It yields the protein CASRGTGNQPQHF.

This clonotype was seen many times. The V and J genes are TRBV6-5 and TRBJ1-1; D uncertain. Germline loops: CDR1 MNHEY, CDR2 SVGAGI. V was pared by 2 bases and J by 1 base, with 5 bases between. The CDR3 is 13 residues long. CDR3 coding DNA: TGTGCCAGCAGTTACGGCCGGAACACTGAAGCTTTCTTT. The encoded protein is CASSYGRNTEAFF.

The V and J genes are TRBV28 and TRBJ2-3, with D tentatively TRBD1 or TRBD2 (5 bases each). This CDR3 region has 14 residues. Trimming removed 6 bases at V and 4 bases at J, with 14 bases between. Germline V gene data show CDR1 as MDHEN and CDR2 as SYDVKM. The DNA for the CDR3 is TGTGCCAGCAGCCCGATCCTGGGGGCAGATACGCAGTATTTT. It translates to CASSPILGADTQYF.

The sample holds many counts of this clonotype. J is TRBJ1-1 and V is TRBV14, with 7 bases matching TRBD1. With V trimmed by 5 bases and J by 7 bases, 7 bases remained unmatched. CDR3 length: 13 residues. Germline V CDR1 and CDR2: SGHDN, FVKESK. The CDR3 DNA reads TGTGCCAGCAGCTTTACAGGGGAGGATGAAGCTTTCTTT. Its translation: CASSFTGEDEAFF.

This clonotype was counted a few times. The rearrangement joins TRBV2 to TRBJ1-3; the D is unclear. Looked up from germline, CDR1 is SNHLY and CDR2 is FYNNEI. The V and J ends lost 2 bases and 0 bases respectively, with 8 bases between them. The CDR3 sequence is 15 residues long. CDR3 sequence (DNA): TGTGCCAGCAGTGAAATACTGGTCTCTGGAAACACCATATATTTT. Translating it yields CASSEILVSGNTIYF. Filled out from reference TRBV2 and TRBJ1-3, the complete variable domain reads EPEVTQTPSHQVTQMGQEVILRCVPISNHLYFYWYRQILGQKVEFLVSFYNNEISEKSEIFDDQFSVERPDGSNFTLKIRSTKLEDSAMYFCASSEILVSGNTIYFGEGSWLTVV.